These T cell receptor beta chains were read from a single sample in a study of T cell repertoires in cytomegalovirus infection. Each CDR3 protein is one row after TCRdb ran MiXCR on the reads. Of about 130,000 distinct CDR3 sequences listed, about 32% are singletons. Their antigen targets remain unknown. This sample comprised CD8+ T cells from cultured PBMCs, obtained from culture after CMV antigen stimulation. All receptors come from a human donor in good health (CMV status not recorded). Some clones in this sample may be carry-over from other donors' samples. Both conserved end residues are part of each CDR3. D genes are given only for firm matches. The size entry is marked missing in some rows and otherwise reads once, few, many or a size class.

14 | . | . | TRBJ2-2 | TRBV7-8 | CASSLGGHTGELFF | TGTGCCAGCAGCCTCGGGGGGCACACCGGGGAGCTGTTTTTT
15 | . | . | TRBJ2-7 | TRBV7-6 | CASSLERLAEYEQYF | TGTGCCAGCAGCTTAGAGAGGCTAGCAGAATACGAGCAGTACTTC
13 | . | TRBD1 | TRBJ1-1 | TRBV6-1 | CASSERQGGEAFF | TGTGCCAGCAGTGAGAGACAGGGGGGTGAAGCTTTCTTT
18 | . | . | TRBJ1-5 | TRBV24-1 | CATSDLPSPRVSNQPQHF | TGTGCCACCAGTGATTTACCTTCCCCCAGGGTAAGCAATCAGCCCCAGCATTTT
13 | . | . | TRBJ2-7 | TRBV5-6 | CASNQGVKDEQYF | TGTGCCAGCAACCAAGGGGTGAAGGACGAGCAGTACTTC
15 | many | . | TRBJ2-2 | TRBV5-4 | CASSSTTGYTGELFF | TGTGCCAGCAGCAGTACCACAGGGTACACCGGGGAGCTGTTTTTT
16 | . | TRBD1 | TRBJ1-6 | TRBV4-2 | CASSQEQGVVNSPLHF | TGTGCCAGCAGCCAGGAACAGGGGGTGGTGAATTCACCCCTCCACTTT
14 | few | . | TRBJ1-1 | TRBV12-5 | CASAGGQGIVEAFF | TGTGCTAGTGCTGGGGGGCAGGGGATCGTTGAAGCTTTCTTT
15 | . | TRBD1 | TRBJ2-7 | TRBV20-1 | CSARDKGTASYEQYF | TGCAGTGCTAGAGATAAGGGGACAGCTTCCTACGAGCAGTACTTC
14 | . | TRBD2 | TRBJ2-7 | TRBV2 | CASSEFPSGYEQYF | TGTGCCAGCAGTGAGTTCCCTAGCGGGTACGAGCAGTACTTC
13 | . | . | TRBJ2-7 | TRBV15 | CATKQGVNYEQYF | TGTGCCACCAAGCAGGGAGTAAACTACGAGCAGTACTTC
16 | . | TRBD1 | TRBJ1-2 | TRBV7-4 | CASSLAYRDRENGYTF | TGTGCCAGCAGCTTAGCGTACCGGGACAGAGAAAATGGCTACACCTTC
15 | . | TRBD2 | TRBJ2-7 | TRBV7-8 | CASREGLAGLGEQYF | TGTGCCAGCAGAGAGGGACTAGCGGGGCTAGGGGAGCAGTACTTC
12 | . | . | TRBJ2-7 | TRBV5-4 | CANSFGEGEQYF | TGTGCCAACAGCTTCGGGGAAGGCGAGCAGTACTTC
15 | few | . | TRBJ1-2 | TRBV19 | CASSNRDTFPSGYTF | TGTGCCAGTAGTAACCGGGACACCTTTCCCAGTGGCTACACCTTC
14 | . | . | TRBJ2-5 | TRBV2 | CASSEIGSEETQYF | TGTGCCAGCAGTGAAATTGGGTCGGAAGAGACCCAGTACTTC
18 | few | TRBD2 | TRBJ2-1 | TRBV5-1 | CASSLALAGGQKNNEQFF | TGCGCCAGCAGCTTGGCGCTAGCGGGGGGACAGAAGAACAATGAGCAGTTCTTC
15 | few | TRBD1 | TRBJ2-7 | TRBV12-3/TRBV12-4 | CASSFGGGQDYEQYF | TGTGCCAGCAGTTTTGGTGGTGGACAGGACTACGAGCAGTACTTC
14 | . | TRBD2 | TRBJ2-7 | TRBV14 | CASSPTSGGSEQYF | TGTGCCAGCAGCCCGACTAGCGGGGGGTCCGAGCAGTACTTC
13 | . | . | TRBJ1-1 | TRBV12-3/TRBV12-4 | CASSLEGEGEAFF | TGTGCCAGCAGTTTGGAGGGGGAGGGTGAAGCTTTCTTT
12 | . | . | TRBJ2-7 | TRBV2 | CASKEGVGEQYF | TGTGCCAGCAAAGAAGGGGTGGGGGAGCAGTACTTC
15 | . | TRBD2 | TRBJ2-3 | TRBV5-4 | CASSPVAGPTDTQYF | TGTGCCAGCAGCCCAGTAGCGGGGCCCACAGATACGCAGTATTTT
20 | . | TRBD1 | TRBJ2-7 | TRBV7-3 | CASSLRRDRDLSIGSYEQYF | TGTGCCAGCAGCCTCCGTCGAGACAGGGATCTTTCTATCGGCTCCTACGAGCAGTACTTC
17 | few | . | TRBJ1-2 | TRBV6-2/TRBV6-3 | CASSYSFRGPHNYGYTF | TGTGCCAGCAGTTACTCGTTCCGGGGGCCGCATAACTATGGCTACACCTTC
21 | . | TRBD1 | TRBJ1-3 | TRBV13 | CASSLVTPRDRGLASGNTIYF | TGTGCCAGCAGCTTAGTGACCCCCCGGGACAGGGGATTAGCGTCTGGAAACACCATATATTTT
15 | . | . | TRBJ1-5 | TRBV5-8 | CASSLAGFRNQPQHF | TGTGCCAGCAGCTTGGCGGGGTTTCGCAATCAGCCCCAGCATTTT
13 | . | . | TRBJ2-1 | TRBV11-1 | CASSLVVTNKQFF | TGTGCCAGCAGCTTAGTTGTCACCAATAAGCAGTTCTTC
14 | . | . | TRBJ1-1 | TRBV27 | CASRSGLLNTEAFF | TGTGCCAGCCGTTCAGGGCTTTTGAACACTGAAGCTTTCTTT
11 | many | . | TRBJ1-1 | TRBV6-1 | CASSSGTEAFF | TGTGCCAGCAGTTCGGGGACTGAAGCTTTCTTT
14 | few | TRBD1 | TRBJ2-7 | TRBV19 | CASSRGQDFYEQYF | TGTGCCAGTAGTAGGGGACAGGATTTCTACGAGCAGTACTTC
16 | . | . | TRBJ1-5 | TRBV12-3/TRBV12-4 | CASSLAPAGWGQPQHF | TGTGCCAGCAGTTTAGCGCCGGCAGGGTGGGGTCAGCCCCAGCATTTT
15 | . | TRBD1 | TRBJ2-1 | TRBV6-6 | CDSSYRQGDIDEQFF | TGTGACAGCAGTTACCGACAGGGGGACATCGATGAGCAGTTCTTC
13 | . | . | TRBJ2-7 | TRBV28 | CASSSSGSHEQYF | TGTGCCAGCAGTTCCTCAGGGAGCCACGAGCAGTACTTC
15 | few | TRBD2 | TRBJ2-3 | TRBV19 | CASNPFGGGAGTQYF | TGTGCCAGTAACCCCTTCGGCGGGGGGGCCGGCACGCAGTATTTT
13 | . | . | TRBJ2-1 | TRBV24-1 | CATSDLKGDEQFF | TGTGCCACCAGTGATTTGAAAGGGGATGAGCAGTTCTTC
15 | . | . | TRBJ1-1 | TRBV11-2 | CASSLVLGQNTEAFF | TGTGCCAGCAGCTTAGTACTGGGTCAGAACACTGAAGCTTTCTTT
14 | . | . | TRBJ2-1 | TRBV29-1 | CSVDGIRVDDEQFF | TGCAGCGTTGACGGTATCAGGGTTGACGATGAGCAGTTCTTC
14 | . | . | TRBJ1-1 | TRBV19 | CARPGREEAAEAFF | TGTGCCCGCCCCGGCAGGGAGGAAGCGGCTGAAGCTTTCTTT
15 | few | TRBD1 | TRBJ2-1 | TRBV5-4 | CASSLATGPYNEQFF | TGTGCCAGCAGCTTGGCGACAGGGCCATACAATGAGCAGTTCTTC
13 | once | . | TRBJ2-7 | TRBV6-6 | CASTLAFRDEQYF | TGTGCCAGCACCTTAGCCTTCAGGGACGAGCAGTACTTC
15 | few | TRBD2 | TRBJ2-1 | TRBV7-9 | CASRPTSGVNNEQFF | TGTGCCAGCAGGCCCACTAGCGGGGTGAACAATGAGCAGTTCTTC
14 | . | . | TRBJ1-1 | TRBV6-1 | CASSVWGPNTEAFF | TGTGCCAGCAGTGTCTGGGGACCGAACACTGAAGCTTTCTTT
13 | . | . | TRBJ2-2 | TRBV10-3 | CAIREGRTGELFF | TGTGCCATAAGAGAGGGGCGCACCGGGGAGCTGTTTTTT
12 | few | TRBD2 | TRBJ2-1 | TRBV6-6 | CASRTSGHEQFF | TGTGCCAGCCGGACTAGCGGGCATGAGCAGTTCTTC